This T cell receptor (beta chain) was recovered during a study of shared clonotypes between healthy human individuals. Naive CD8 isolation took CD45RO-negative cells positively selected for CCR7 and excluded terminally differentiated effector memory CD45RA+ cells. The count of this clone is one. The table came from immunoSEQ multiplex PCR; TCRdb's copy has only in-frame clones and leaves some out. Counted here are under 850,000 clones, over 90% occurring once; the ten biggest clones make up less than 25%. This CDR3 has 11 amino acids. Germline CDR1 and CDR2: MNHEY and SMNVEV (reference sequence). Trimming took 10 bases from V and 5 from J, leaving 10 bases between them.

Sequenced material: naive CD8+ T cells sorted from blood. The TCR originated in a man between 25 and 39 years old in good health. The chain links TRBV27 to TRBJ2-3; D not certain. The CDR3 protein is CATFVGDTQYF. The CDR3 bases are TGTGCCACGTTTGTCGGAGATACGCAGTATTTT.